These 29 T cell receptor beta chains share one sample of origin, sequenced in a study of blood T cell repertoires in COVID-19. Measured with immunoSEQ multiplex PCR; TCRdb has only the in-frame clones, and not every one. The sample has almost 55,000 clones, about nine tenths seen once. Input material: peripheral blood. Source of these receptors: a human donor in a cohort sampled during active COVID-19.

The CDR3 reads CASSPSGGSQETQYF. The CDR3 DNA reads as TGTGCCAGCAGCCCTAGCGGGGGTTCTCAAGAGACCCAGTACTTC. The chain couples TRBV9 to TRBJ2-5; 10 bases are shared with TRBD2. The CDR3 totals 15 residues. Germline lookup yields CDR1 SGDLS and CDR2 YYNGEE. V lost 4 bases and J lost 2; bases outside the gene matches: 5.

The chain recombines TRBV24-1 with TRBJ2-7; 9 bases map to TRBD1. J gave up 2 bases and V 5 bases, and 6 bases lay outside the gene matches. This CDR3 region has 15 residues. Germline V CDR1 and CDR2: KGHDR, SFDVKD. The CDR3 sequence: CATSASGQGTYEQYF. In DNA form, the CDR3 reads TGTGCCACCAGTGCGTCCGGACAGGGGACCTACGAGCAGTACTTC.

V and J are TRBV5-1 and TRBJ2-3; no reliable D call. The germline CDR1 and CDR2 sequences are SGHRS and YFSETQ. The length of the CDR3 is 13 residues. Trimming removed 7 bases at V and 2 bases at J, with 11 bases between. CDR3 nucleotides: TGCGCCAGCCTTTCACAACCCACAGATACGCAGTATTTT. The encoded protein is CASLSQPTDTQYF.

The V gene is TRBV19, the J gene TRBJ1-4; D perhaps matches TRBD1 (5 bases). The CDR3 runs 16 residues. Per the germline V gene, CDR1 is LNHDA and CDR2 is SQIVND (reference sequence). V was trimmed by 3 bases and J by 7 bases, leaving 18 bases between them. For the CDR3, the DNA is TGTGCCAGTAGTATTGGTAGGACACCGATGAGTGAAAAACTGTTTTTT. As protein: CASSIGRTPMSEKLFF.

J is TRBJ2-5 and V is TRBV27; 12 bases are shared with TRBD1. The CDR3 is 16 residues long. J was trimmed by 5 bases and V by 6 bases; bases with no gene match: 10. Per germline, CDR1 MNHEY and CDR2 SMNVEV (reference sequence). DNA for the CDR3: TGTGCCAGCAGCACCCCGGGACAGGGGGCGCGGGAGACCCAGTACTTC. Its translation is CASSTPGQGARETQYF.

CDR3 amino acids: CASSSGTGTYEQYF. CDR3 sequence (DNA): TGTGCCAGCAGTTCCGGGACAGGAACCTACGAGCAGTACTTC. The chain uses TRBV11-3 and TRBJ2-7, with 8 positions matching TRBD1. This CDR3 has 14 residues. J lost 2 bases, V lost 6 bases, and 6 bases had no gene match. In germline, CDR1 is SGHNT, CDR2 YENEEA.

The table lists this clone with a count of one. The chain combines TRBV19 with TRBJ2-2; possibly TRBD2 for D (6 bases). This CDR3 comprises 16 residues. V lost 11 bases and J 7 bases, leaving 26 bases between the germline ends. CDR1 is LNHDA and CDR2 is SQIVND in the germline V gene (reference sequence). The CDR3 sequence: CASNRGGLRGIGELFF. As DNA, the CDR3 is TGTGCCTCAAATAGGGGAGGTTTGCGGGGAATCGGGGAGCTGTTTTTT.

The J gene is TRBJ2-5, the V gene TRBV19; 7 bases are a match to TRBD1. V lost 5 bases to trimming and J lost 1 base; unmatched junction nucleotides: 13. The CDR3 runs to 17 residues. From germline, CDR1 is LNHDA and CDR2 SQIVND (reference sequence). The chain's CDR3 is CASSLRQGTLSQETQYF. For the CDR3, the DNA is TGTGCCAGTAGTCTAAGACAGGGAACGCTCTCCCAAGAGACCCAGTACTTC.

V and J are TRBV28 and TRBJ1-2; the match to TRBD1 covers 8 bases. The CDR3 is made up of 16 amino acids. The germline gives CDR1 MDHEN, CDR2 SYDVKM. V shed 2 bases and J 7 bases; nucleotides not matched to a gene: 12. CDR3 coding DNA: TGTGCCAGCAGTTTAGGGGCCTTGGAACAGGGGGGTGGCTACACCTTC. Its protein product is CASSLGALEQGGGYTF.

In nucleotides, the CDR3 is TGTGCCTTCCGCTCAGGGGGCTCGGTGAACGTCCCGTTCATGAACACTGAAGCTTTCTTT. Its translation is CAFRSGGSVNVPFMNTEAFF. The chain couples TRBV30 to TRBJ1-1, with TRBD1 matching over 8 bases. Germline CDR1 reads GTSNPN; CDR2 reads SVGIG (reference sequence). CDR3 length: 20 residues. The V segment lost 7 bases and the J segment 0 bases; nucleotides outside the gene matches: 25.

The chain recombines TRBV13 with TRBJ2-7; weak D call: TRBD2 (6 bases). From germline, CDR1 is PRHDT and CDR2 FYEKMQ (reference sequence). CDR3 length equals 15 residues. Deletions cut 5 bases from V and 5 bases from J, with 19 bases between. CDR3 region: CASSLSAGGVDEQYF. The DNA of the CDR3 is TGTGCCAGCAGCCTCTCGGCCGGGGGAGTGGACGAGCAGTACTTC.

The chain links TRBV3-1 (or the pseudogene TRBV3-2) to TRBJ2-5; perhaps TRBD2 as D (6 bases). CDR1 and CDR2 (germline): LGHDT, YNNKEL (reference sequence). This CDR3 is built from 15 residues. Trimming took 2 bases from V and 5 from J, leaving 15 bases between them. The CDR3 reads CASSQMGGERETQYF. CDR3 DNA sequence: TGTGCCAGCAGCCAAATGGGCGGGGAACGGGAGACCCAGTACTTC.

The rearrangement joins TRBV10-2 to TRBJ2-3; 8 bases fit TRBD2. Looked up from germline, CDR1 is WSHSY and CDR2 is SAAADI. The ends lost 3 bases at V and 3 bases at J; junction bases unmatched: 5. This CDR3 is 15 amino acids long. CDR3 region: CASSDPERGTDTQYF. CDR3 DNA: TGCGCCAGCAGTGATCCAGAGCGGGGGACAGATACGCAGTATTTT.

CDR3 bases: TGTGCCAGCAGGGCCTTATCCTACGAGCAGTACTTC. It is translated as CASRALSYEQYF. The rearrangement links TRBV2 to TRBJ2-7; D remains ambiguous. The CDR3 is 12 amino acids. Germline CDR1 reads SNHLY; CDR2 reads FYNNEI. V lost 6 bases and J 1 base, leaving 7 bases between the germline ends.

The chain employs TRBV3-1 (or the pseudogene TRBV3-2) and TRBJ2-7; 10 bases are shared with TRBD2. CDR1 LGHDT and CDR2 YNNKEL come from the germline V gene (reference sequence). The CDR3 has 15 residues. With V trimmed by 3 bases and J by 4 bases, 6 bases remained unmatched. The CDR3 is CASSHISGGSYEQYF. DNA for the CDR3: TGTGCCAGCAGCCATATTAGCGGGGGGAGTTACGAGCAGTACTTC.

The rearrangement links TRBV28 to TRBJ2-6; 7 bases align to TRBD1. CDR3 size: 17 residues. The V gene end was trimmed by 3 bases and the J gene end by 4 bases; junction bases not matched to a gene: 9. The germline V gene has CDR1 MDHEN and CDR2 SYDVKM. The CDR3 loop reads CASSFSEGARGANVLTF. Written as DNA, the CDR3 is TGTGCCAGCAGTTTCAGCGAGGGGGCGAGGGGGGCCAACGTCCTGACTTTC. Full variable domain (outside the CDR3, taken from reference TRBV28 and TRBJ2-6): DVKVTQSSRYLVKRTGEKVFLECVQDMDHENMFWYRQDPGLGLRLIYFSYDVKMKEKGDIPEGYSVSREKKERFSLILESASTNQTSMYLCASSFSEGARGANVLTFGAGSRLTVL.

The chain joins TRBV3-1 (or the pseudogene TRBV3-2) to TRBJ2-1; TRBD2 matches at 14 bases. The CDR3 has 16 amino acids. V gave up 4 bases and J gave up 7 bases; unmatched junction bases: 6. In germline, CDR1 is LGHDT, CDR2 YNNKEL (reference sequence). The CDR3 region is CASSLSGLAGANEQFF. DNA of the CDR3: TGTGCCAGCAGCCTTTCGGGACTAGCGGGAGCTAATGAGCAGTTCTTC.

This sequence joins TRBV7-9 and TRBJ1-5, with 11 bases that match TRBD1. This CDR3 is 15 amino acids long. The junction had 5 bases not matched to a gene; V was cut back by 5 bases and J by 5 bases. Germline CDR1 reads SEHNR; CDR2 reads FQNEAQ (reference sequence). CDR3 region: CASSPGTGGDQPQHF. CDR3 bases: TGTGCCAGCAGCCCAGGGACAGGGGGGGATCAGCCCCAGCATTTT.

The rearrangement joins TRBV20-1 to TRBJ2-5; D may be TRBD2 (5 bases). Trimming pared 7 bases from V and 4 bases from J, leaving 10 bases between. CDR3 length: 11 amino acids. Germline CDR1 and CDR2: DFQATT and SNEGSKA (reference sequence). The CDR3 coding sequence is TGCAGTGTCACGGGGTCAGAGACCCAGTACTTC. Residues: CSVTGSETQYF.

The gene calls are TRBV6-5 and TRBJ1-5, with no clear D. Trimming removed 0 bases at V and 11 bases at J, with 20 bases between. Germline V CDR1 and CDR2: MNHEY, SVGAGI. The CDR3 is made up of 16 amino acids. The CDR3 region is CASSYSIGGPSGSQHF. CDR3 DNA sequence: TGTGCCAGCAGTTACTCGATCGGAGGACCGTCCGGGTCCCAGCATTTT.

The chain links TRBV19 to TRBJ2-2, with TRBD2 identical over 7 bases. The V and J ends lost 11 bases and 5 bases, in that order; junction bases with no gene match: 5. The V gene's germline CDR1 is LNHDA and CDR2 SQIVND (reference sequence). This CDR3 is built from 12 residues. The CDR3 reads CAAGDPTGELFF. CDR3 nucleotide sequence: TGTGCCGCGGGAGATCCAACCGGGGAGCTGTTTTTT.

This clone was seen only once. As DNA, the CDR3 is TGTGCCAGCAGTGAGACGGGGGGAAGGGGCTGGAATTCACCCCTCCACTTT. Translation gives CASSETGGRGWNSPLHF. This rearrangement joins TRBV6-1 to TRBJ1-6; maybe TRBD1 (5 bases). The V end was cut by 3 bases, the J end by 7 bases, with 19 bases between. The CDR3 has 17 residues. CDR1 is MNHNS and CDR2 is SASEGT in the germline V gene.

The chain is built from TRBV12-5 and TRBJ2-7; a weak D match, TRBD2 (5 bases). V was shortened by 3 bases and J by 2 bases, with 11 bases between the two germline ends. In germline, CDR1 is LGHNT, CDR2 FRNRAP. This CDR3 has 14 residues. The CDR3 coding sequence is TGTGCTAGTGGTTTCTTCGGGAATGCCTACGAGCAGTACTTC. This codes for CASGFFGNAYEQYF.

V is TRBV3-1 (or the pseudogene TRBV3-2) and J is TRBJ1-2; a possible D gene is TRBD1 (6 bases). This CDR3 is built from 15 residues. V lost 1 base, J lost 4 bases, and 13 bases lay in between. Germline V gene sequence: CDR1 LGHDT, CDR2 YNNKEL (reference sequence). As DNA, the CDR3 is TGTGCCAGCAGCCAAGCCTCACAGGGTTCCTATGGCTACACCTTC. It yields the protein CASSQASQGSYGYTF.

The chain couples TRBV29-1 to TRBJ2-5, with 7 nucleotides matching TRBD2. CDR3 length: 12 residues. CDR1 is SQVTM, CDR2 ANQGSEA, per germline. With V trimmed by 6 bases and J by 1 base, 2 bases remained unmatched. CDR3 in DNA: TGCAGCGTATCTAGCGGCCAAGAGACCCAGTACTTC. It yields the protein CSVSSGQETQYF.

The CDR3 loop is CASSLQGTSYEQYF. CDR3 nucleotides: TGTGCCAGTAGTCTACAGGGGACCTCCTACGAGCAGTACTTC. The chain uses TRBV19 and TRBJ2-7; 7 nucleotides agree with TRBD1. The V gene end was trimmed by 5 bases and the J gene end by 0 bases; junction bases not matched to a gene: 4. Germline CDR1 LNHDA, CDR2 SQIVND (reference sequence). The CDR3 contains 14 residues.

The chain uses TRBV7-3 and TRBJ1-2; 7 bases fit TRBD1. The germline CDR1 and CDR2 sequences are SGHTA and FQGTGA. J lost 6 bases, V lost 4 bases, and 5 bases had no gene match. The CDR3 contains 13 residues. CDR3 sequence reads: CASSSLRGHGYTF. CDR3 in DNA: TGTGCCAGCAGCTCCTTAAGGGGGCATGGCTACACCTTC.

The V and J genes are TRBV11-3 and TRBJ2-7; D is undetermined. The V and J ends lost 3 bases and 4 bases respectively, with 7 bases between them. Germline V gene sequence: CDR1 SGHNT, CDR2 YENEEA. This CDR3 has 12 amino acids. The CDR3 DNA is TGTGCCAGCAGCTTCACGGGTTACGAGCAGTACTTC. Translated: CASSFTGYEQYF.

The chain carries TRBV27 and TRBJ2-3, with D perhaps matching TRBD1 (6 bases). The V end lost 9 bases, the J end lost 2 bases, and 15 bases lay between the germline ends. CDR1 and CDR2 (germline): MNHEY, SMNVEV (reference sequence). The CDR3 contains 14 residues. The CDR3 reads CASADRQLTDTQYF. The CDR3 DNA reads as TGTGCCAGTGCCGACAGGCAACTCACAGATACGCAGTATTTT.